This is a list of T cell receptor beta chains from one sample in a study of T cell responses to AZD1222 COVID-19 vaccine. Assay used: immunoSEQ multiplex PCR; TCRdb lists only in-frame clones, some missing. The table shows roughly 80,000 clones, with approximately 90% occurring only once. The sample here was peripheral blood, taken on day 0 of AZD1222 vaccination. Receptors originate from an adult in good health. Both conserved end residues are part of each CDR3. The D gene is left open where the match is weak. A clone size is listed for some rows: how often the clone was seen (once, few, many), or a class if it is expanded.

clone_size	j_call	d_call	v_call	cdr3_nt	cdr3_aa
.	TRBJ2-2	.	TRBV28	TGTGCCAGCAGTTTACCGTTCACCGGGGAGCTGTTTTTT	CASSLPFTGELFF
.	TRBJ2-3	.	TRBV10-2	TGCGCCAGTGTCCGGGAAGACCCCACAGATACGCAGTATTTT	CASVREDPTDTQYF
.	TRBJ2-7	.	TRBV2	TGTGCCAGCAGTCAAGTACGTGGTTACGAGCAGTACTTC	CASSQVRGYEQYF
.	TRBJ1-1	.	TRBV28	TGTGCCAGCAGTCCGACAGCCGGCACTGAAGCTTTCTTT	CASSPTAGTEAFF
.	TRBJ2-7	.	TRBV4-3	TGCGCCAGCAGCCAAGATGGGTCAGGGGAGGTCTACGAGCAGTACTTC	CASSQDGSGEVYEQYF
once	TRBJ2-6	.	TRBV19	TGTGCCAGTAGTACAGGGGCAGCTGGGGCCAACGTCCTGACTTTC	CASSTGAAGANVLTF
.	TRBJ2-1	TRBD1	TRBV5-1	TGCGCCAGCAAAAAGGGACAGGGCTACAATGAGCAGTTCTTC	CASKKGQGYNEQFF
.	TRBJ1-5	.	TRBV24-1	TGTGCCACCAGTGACGCAGGTGAATCAGCCCCCCAGCATTTT	CATSDAGESAPQHF
.	TRBJ1-2	.	TRBV6-5	TGTGCCAGCAGTATCGTAGGGGGCTATGGCTACACCTTC	CASSIVGGYGYTF
.	TRBJ1-1	.	TRBV5-5	TGTGCCAGCAGCCTACATTATCTTAACACTGAAGCTTTCTTT	CASSLHYLNTEAFF
.	TRBJ2-3	TRBD2	TRBV7-2	TGTGCCAGCAGCTTAGGGCCTAGCGGGAGCACAGATACGCAGTATTTT	CASSLGPSGSTDTQYF
.	TRBJ2-2	.	TRBV9	TGTGCCAGCAGCGTACTCACCGGGGAGCTGTTTTTT	CASSVLTGELFF
once	TRBJ2-2	TRBD2	TRBV11-2	TGTGCCAGCCAGCGGGAGACGAACACCGGGGAGCTGTTTTTT	CASQRETNTGELFF
.	TRBJ1-2	TRBD1	TRBV28	TGTGCCAGCAGTTTATCCCCGACAGGGCCTAACTATGGCTACACCTTC	CASSLSPTGPNYGYTF
.	TRBJ2-4	.	TRBV25-1	TGTGCCAGCAGTGAATCAGTAGTAGCCAAAAACATTCAGTACTTC	CASSESVVAKNIQYF
few	TRBJ2-7	.	TRBV5-1	TGCGCCAGCAGCTCCAACGTCCGGGCAGATCCCTACGAGCAGTACTTC	CASSSNVRADPYEQYF
.	TRBJ1-2	.	TRBV6-1	TGTGCCAGCAGTGAAGTTGGTAACCACTATGGCTACACCTTC	CASSEVGNHYGYTF
once	TRBJ2-3	.	TRBV19	TGTGCCAGTAGTATTTGGGGCGTCCCTACGCAGTATTTT	CASSIWGVPTQYF
.	TRBJ2-7	.	TRBV20-1	TGCAGTGCTAGTCCAGGCCCCGCTTACGAGCAGTACTTC	CSASPGPAYEQYF
few	TRBJ1-5	.	TRBV28	TGTGCCAGCGCCCCCCGGCGGGATGGGGATCAGCCCCAGCATTTT	CASAPRRDGDQPQHF
.	TRBJ1-1	.	TRBV30	TGTGCCTGGAGAGGCCGAGGGGGGTTGAACACTGAAGCTTTCTTT	CAWRGRGGLNTEAFF
.	TRBJ1-5	.	TRBV24-1	TGTGCCACCAGGGCGCCGGGAGATAGCAATCAGCCCCAGCATTTT	CATRAPGDSNQPQHF
.	TRBJ2-7	TRBD2	TRBV30	TGTGCCGGGACTAGCGGGAGCTACGAGCAGTACTTC	CAGTSGSYEQYF
few	TRBJ2-7	TRBD1	TRBV5-6	TGTGCCAGCAGTTCGCCCCGGACAGGGGACGAGCAGTACTTC	CASSSPRTGDEQYF
.	TRBJ2-2	.	TRBV7-3	TGTGCCAGCAGCTTAACCGGATCTAGATCCGGGGAGCTGTTTTTT	CASSLTGSRSGELFF
.	TRBJ2-1	.	TRBV6-5	TGTGCCAGCAGTTATCAGGTCCACTCCTACAATGAGCAGTTCTTC	CASSYQVHSYNEQFF
.	TRBJ1-1	.	TRBV28	TGTGCCAGCAGTTTCCGGCGGTATCACATGAACACTGAAGCTTTCTTT	CASSFRRYHMNTEAFF
once	TRBJ1-2	.	TRBV19	TGTGCCAGTAGTATGTTGACCCTTACAGGTCCTCCCTCCTATGGCTACACCTTC	CASSMLTLTGPPSYGYTF
.	TRBJ2-3	TRBD2	TRBV7-9	TGTGCCACCTATAGCGGGAGGGCCTTCACAGATACGCAGTATTTT	CATYSGRAFTDTQYF
.	TRBJ2-3	.	TRBV5-1	TGCGCCAGCAGCACCCCCCTGGACGGGCTAGTCGATACGCAGTATTTT	CASSTPLDGLVDTQYF
.	TRBJ1-2	.	TRBV6-5	TGTGCCAGCAGGGACAACTATGGCTACACCTTC	CASRDNYGYTF
.	TRBJ1-5	.	TRBV7-3	TGTGCCAGCAGCTTATCAGGGGTCGGCAATCAGCCCCAGCATTTT	CASSLSGVGNQPQHF
.	TRBJ2-1	TRBD2	TRBV9	TGTGCCAGCAGCGTAAAAGGGAGGGTCAACAATGAGCAGTTCTTC	CASSVKGRVNNEQFF
once	TRBJ2-3	.	TRBV9	TGTGCCAGCAGCGCCCGAGGGGGAGAAAGCACAGATACGCAGTATTTT	CASSARGGESTDTQYF
.	TRBJ1-1	.	TRBV4-3	TGCGCCAGCAGCCAAGATCTGGGGTTGAACACTGAAGCTTTCTTT	CASSQDLGLNTEAFF
.	TRBJ2-3	.	TRBV4-1	TGCGCCAGCAGCCAAGAGGGGCAAGGGGATACGCAGTATTTT	CASSQEGQGDTQYF
once	TRBJ1-1	.	TRBV5-8	TGTGCCAGCAGCTCCCGGACGGGGAACACTGAAGCTTTCTTT	CASSSRTGNTEAFF
.	TRBJ2-7	TRBD2	TRBV5-6	TGTGCCAGCAGCTTACTGGGAAGGGGACTAGCGGGAAGGTACGAGCAGTACTTC	CASSLLGRGLAGRYEQYF
.	TRBJ1-5	.	TRBV2	TGTGCCAGCCGACGGGATAGCAATCAGCCCCAGCATTTT	CASRRDSNQPQHF
.	TRBJ2-1	.	TRBV19	TGTGCCAGTAGTCGTATGTGGGATGAGCAGTTCTTC	CASSRMWDEQFF
once	TRBJ1-6	.	TRBV10-3	TGTGCCATCCGGCAGGGCGGTAATTCACCCCTCCACTTT	CAIRQGGNSPLHF